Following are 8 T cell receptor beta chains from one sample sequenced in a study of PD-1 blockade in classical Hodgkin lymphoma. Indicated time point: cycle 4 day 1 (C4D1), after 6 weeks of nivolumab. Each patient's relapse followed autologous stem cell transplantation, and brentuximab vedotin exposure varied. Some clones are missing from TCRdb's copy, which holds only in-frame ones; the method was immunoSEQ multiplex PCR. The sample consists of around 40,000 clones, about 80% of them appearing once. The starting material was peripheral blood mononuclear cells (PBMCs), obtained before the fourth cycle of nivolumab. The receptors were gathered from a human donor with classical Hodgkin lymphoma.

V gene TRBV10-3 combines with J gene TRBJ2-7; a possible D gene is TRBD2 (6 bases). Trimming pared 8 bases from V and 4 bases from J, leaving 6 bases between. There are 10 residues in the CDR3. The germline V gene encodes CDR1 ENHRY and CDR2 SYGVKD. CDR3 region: CAIGTYEQYF. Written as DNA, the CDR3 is TGTGCCATCGGGACTTACGAGCAGTACTTC.

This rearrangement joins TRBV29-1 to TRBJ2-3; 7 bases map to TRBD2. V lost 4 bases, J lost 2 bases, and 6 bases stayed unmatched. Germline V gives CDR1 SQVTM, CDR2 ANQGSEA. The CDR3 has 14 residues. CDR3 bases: TGCAGCGTTGTGGGAGGGCAGAACACAGATACGCAGTATTTT. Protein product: CSVVGGQNTDTQYF.

In DNA, the CDR3 is TGTGCCAGCAGCGCCGGGACAGCGTATAATGAGCAGTTCTTC. This sequence encodes CASSAGTAYNEQFF. This chain uses TRBV7-3 with TRBJ2-1; 7 nucleotides match TRBD1. The CDR3 contains 14 residues. Trimming cost V 5 bases and J 7 bases; bases outside gene matches: 8. CDR1 and CDR2 from the germline V gene are SGHTA and FQGTGA.

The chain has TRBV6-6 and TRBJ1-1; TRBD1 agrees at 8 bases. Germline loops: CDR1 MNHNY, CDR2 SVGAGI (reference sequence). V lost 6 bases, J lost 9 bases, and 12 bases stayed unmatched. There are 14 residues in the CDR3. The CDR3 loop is CASSATDRAYQAFF. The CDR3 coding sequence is TGTGCCAGCAGCGCCACGGACAGGGCGTACCAAGCTTTCTTT.

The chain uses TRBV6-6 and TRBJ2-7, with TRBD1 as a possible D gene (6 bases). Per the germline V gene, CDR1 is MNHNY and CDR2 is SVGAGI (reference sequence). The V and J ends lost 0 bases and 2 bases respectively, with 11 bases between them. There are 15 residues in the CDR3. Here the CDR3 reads CASSYSGQPPYEQYF. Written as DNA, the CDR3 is TGTGCCAGCAGTTACTCCGGACAGCCTCCCTACGAGCAGTACTTC.

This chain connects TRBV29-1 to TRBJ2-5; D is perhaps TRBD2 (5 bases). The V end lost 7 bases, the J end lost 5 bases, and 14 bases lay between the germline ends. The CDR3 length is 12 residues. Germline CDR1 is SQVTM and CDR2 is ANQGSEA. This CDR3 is CSALSSKETQYF. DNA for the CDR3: TGCAGCGCGCTGTCTAGCAAGGAGACCCAGTACTTC.

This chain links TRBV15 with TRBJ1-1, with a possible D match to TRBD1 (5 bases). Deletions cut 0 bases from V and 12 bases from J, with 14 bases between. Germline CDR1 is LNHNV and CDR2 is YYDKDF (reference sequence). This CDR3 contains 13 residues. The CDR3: CATSRDLRDRTFF. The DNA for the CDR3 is TGTGCCACCAGCAGAGATCTCAGGGATCGGACTTTCTTT. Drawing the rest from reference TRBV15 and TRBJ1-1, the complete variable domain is DAMVIQNPRYQVTQFGKPVTLSCSQTLNHNVMYWYQQKSSQAPKLLFHYYDKDFNNEADTPDNFQSRRPNTSFCFLDIRSPGLGDTAMYLCATSRDLRDRTFFGQGTRLTVV.

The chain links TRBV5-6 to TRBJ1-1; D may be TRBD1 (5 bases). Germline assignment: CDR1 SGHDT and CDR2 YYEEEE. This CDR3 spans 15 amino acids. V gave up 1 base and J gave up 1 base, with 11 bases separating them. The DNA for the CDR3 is TGTGCCAGCAGCTTGCCTTCTGGGACGAACACTGAAGCTTTCTTT. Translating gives CASSLPSGTNTEAFF.